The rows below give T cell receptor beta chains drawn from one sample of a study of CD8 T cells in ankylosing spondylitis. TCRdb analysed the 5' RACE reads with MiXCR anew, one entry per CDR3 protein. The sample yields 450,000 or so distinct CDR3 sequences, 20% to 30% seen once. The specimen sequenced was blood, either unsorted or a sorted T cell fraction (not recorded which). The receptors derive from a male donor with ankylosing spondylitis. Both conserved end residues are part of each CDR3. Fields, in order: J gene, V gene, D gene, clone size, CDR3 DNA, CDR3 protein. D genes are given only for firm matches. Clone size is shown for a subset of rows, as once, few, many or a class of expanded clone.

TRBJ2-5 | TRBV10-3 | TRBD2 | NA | TGTGCCATCAGTGAGACCAACCTGGGGGGAGGGCAAGAGACCCAGTACTTC | CAISETNLGGGQETQYF
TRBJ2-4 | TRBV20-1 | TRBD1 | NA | TGCAGTGCTAGACCCGGGACAGGGGCGGAAAACATTCAGTACTTC | CSARPGTGAENIQYF
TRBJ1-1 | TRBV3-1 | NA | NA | TGTGCCAGCAGCCAACTGGACGGATGGGGCACTGAAGCTTTCTTT | CASSQLDGWGTEAFF
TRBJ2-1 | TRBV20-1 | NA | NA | TGCAGTGCTAGACGGGGACGGGATGAGCAGTTCTTC | CSARRGRDEQFF
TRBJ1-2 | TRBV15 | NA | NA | TGTGCCACCAGCAGCCCGGCCCGGGGAGGCTACACCTTC | CATSSPARGGYTF
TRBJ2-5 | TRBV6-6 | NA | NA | TGTGCCAGCAGTTACCGGGACGGAGAGACCCAGTACTTC | CASSYRDGETQYF
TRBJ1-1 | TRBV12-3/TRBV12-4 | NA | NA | TGTGCCAGCAGAGAGTCCGGGACCTTGGGGAAAGCTTTCTTT | CASRESGTLGKAFF
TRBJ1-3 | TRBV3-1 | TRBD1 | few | TGTGCCAGCGAGACAGGGACAGGAAACACCATATATTTT | CASETGTGNTIYF
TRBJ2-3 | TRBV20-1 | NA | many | TGCAGTGCTAGAGGGTCCTCTCTTGGATCAGATACGCAGTATTTT | CSARGSSLGSDTQYF
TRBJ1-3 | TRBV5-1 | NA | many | TGCGCCAGCAGCTCAGGGGATTCTGGAAACACCATATATTTT | CASSSGDSGNTIYF
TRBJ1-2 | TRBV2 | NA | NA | TGTGCCAGCGCGGGGGGAGGCTACACCTTC | CASAGGGYTF
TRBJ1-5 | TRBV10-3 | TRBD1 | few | TGTGCCATCAGTGGAGACAGGGCAAATCAGCCCCAGCATTTT | CAISGDRANQPQHF
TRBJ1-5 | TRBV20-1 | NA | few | TGCAGTGCCCCAAGCCCCAGGGTCGGTCAGCCCCAGCATTTT | CSAPSPRVGQPQHF
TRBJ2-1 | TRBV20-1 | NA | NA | TGCAGTGCCCCGGTCCAGTACGAGCAGTTCTTC | CSAPVQYEQFF
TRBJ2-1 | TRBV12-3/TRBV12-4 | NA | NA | TGTGCCAGCAGATCTTTACGGGGACGGAGCTCCTACAATGAGCAGTTCTTC | CASRSLRGRSSYNEQFF
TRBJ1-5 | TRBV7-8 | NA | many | TGTGCCAGCAGCTTAGTGGCAGAGGGACAGCCCCAGCATTTT | CASSLVAEGQPQHF
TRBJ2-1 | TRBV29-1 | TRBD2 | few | TGCAGCGTTGAAGGGAGCGGGAGGGTTTACAATGAGCAGTTCTTC | CSVEGSGRVYNEQFF
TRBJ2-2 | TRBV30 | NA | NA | TGTGCCTGGAGTGAGGGGACCACCGGGGAGCTGTTTTTT | CAWSEGTTGELFF
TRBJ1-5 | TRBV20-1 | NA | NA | TGCAGTGCTAGAGGGGGGAATAATCAGCCCCAGCATTTT | CSARGGNNQPQHF
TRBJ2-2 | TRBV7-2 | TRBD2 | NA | TGTGCCAGCAGCTTAGCCTTCTACGGGACTAGCGGGAGGAGTACCGGGGAGCTGTTTTTT | CASSLAFYGTSGRSTGELFF
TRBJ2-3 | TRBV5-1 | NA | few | TGCGCCAGCAGACTAGTAGGCGCAGATACGCAGTATTTT | CASRLVGADTQYF
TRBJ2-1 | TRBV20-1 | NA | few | TGCAGTGCCCTATTGAGCAAGGGTCTGAATGAGCAGTTCTTC | CSALLSKGLNEQFF
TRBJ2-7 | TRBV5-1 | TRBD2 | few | TGCGCCAGCAGCTTGGGGGAGGGTTCGGTCCTCTACGAGCAGTACTTC | CASSLGEGSVLYEQYF
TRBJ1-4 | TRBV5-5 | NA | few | TGTGCCAGCAGATTTTCACAGGGAGGAAATGAAAAACTGTTTTTT | CASRFSQGGNEKLFF
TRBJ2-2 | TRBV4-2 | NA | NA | TGTGCCAGCAGCCAAGTGGTCGTCACCGGGGAGCTGTTTTTT | CASSQVVVTGELFF
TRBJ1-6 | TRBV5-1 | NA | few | TGCGCCAGCAGCTTGTCGCCAGGGGTTAATTCACCCCTCCACTTT | CASSLSPGVNSPLHF
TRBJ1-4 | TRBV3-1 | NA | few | TGTGCCAGCAGCAGCCACGCGGCAGGGACCGAAAAACTGTTTTTT | CASSSHAAGTEKLFF
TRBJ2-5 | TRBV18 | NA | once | TGTGCCAGCTCACCAGGATCCGGGACGGAAGAGACCCAGTACTTC | CASSPGSGTEETQYF
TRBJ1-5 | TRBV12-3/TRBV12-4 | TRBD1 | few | TGTGCCAGCAGTTTCGGGACAGGCGGGAGTCAGCCCCAGCATTTT | CASSFGTGGSQPQHF